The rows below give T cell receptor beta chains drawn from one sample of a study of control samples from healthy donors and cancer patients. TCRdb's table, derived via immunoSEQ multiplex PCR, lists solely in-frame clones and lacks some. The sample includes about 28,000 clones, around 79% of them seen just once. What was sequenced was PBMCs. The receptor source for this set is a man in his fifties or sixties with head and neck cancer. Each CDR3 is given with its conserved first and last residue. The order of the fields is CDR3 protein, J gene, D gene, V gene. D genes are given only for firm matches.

cdr3_aa: CATAAGSSYNEQFF
j_call: TRBJ2-1
d_call: TRBD2
v_call: TRBV24-1

cdr3_aa: CASSYARGSTEAFF
j_call: TRBJ1-1
d_call: -
v_call: TRBV7-2

cdr3_aa: CASSQDRVLYTDTQYF
j_call: TRBJ2-3
d_call: -
v_call: TRBV14

cdr3_aa: CASSLPGTGGNYGYTF
j_call: TRBJ1-2
d_call: TRBD1
v_call: TRBV25-1

cdr3_aa: CASSPFTSSSEQFF
j_call: TRBJ2-1
d_call: -
v_call: TRBV7-2

cdr3_aa: CASSHNAGAREEQFF
j_call: TRBJ2-1
d_call: -
v_call: TRBV7-3

cdr3_aa: CASSSQGDGYTF
j_call: TRBJ1-2
d_call: -
v_call: TRBV28

cdr3_aa: CASSRGPAFYEQYF
j_call: TRBJ2-7
d_call: -
v_call: TRBV27

cdr3_aa: CASSRPGRLSYEQYF
j_call: TRBJ2-7
d_call: -
v_call: TRBV3-1/TRBV3-2

cdr3_aa: CSASQRWGEQYF
j_call: TRBJ2-7
d_call: -
v_call: TRBV20-1

cdr3_aa: CSVGFSYEQYF
j_call: TRBJ2-7
d_call: -
v_call: TRBV29-1

cdr3_aa: CASSFTDTGELFF
j_call: TRBJ2-2
d_call: -
v_call: TRBV12-3/TRBV12-4

cdr3_aa: CASSVGQGSGYTF
j_call: TRBJ1-2
d_call: TRBD1
v_call: TRBV9

cdr3_aa: CASSLAPGTDTQYF
j_call: TRBJ2-3
d_call: -
v_call: TRBV5-1

cdr3_aa: CASSPGTGGYEQYF
j_call: TRBJ2-7
d_call: TRBD2
v_call: TRBV18

cdr3_aa: CAWSVRNEQYF
j_call: TRBJ2-7
d_call: -
v_call: TRBV30

cdr3_aa: CASEQITSYEQYF
j_call: TRBJ2-7
d_call: -
v_call: TRBV7-9

cdr3_aa: CASSLEEVGQILTYEQYF
j_call: TRBJ2-7
d_call: -
v_call: TRBV5-1

cdr3_aa: CASSYSSPYEQYF
j_call: TRBJ2-7
d_call: -
v_call: TRBV6-5

cdr3_aa: CASRLGTVSTDTQYF
j_call: TRBJ2-3
d_call: TRBD1
v_call: TRBV5-4

cdr3_aa: CSVEGFLAGGRETQYF
j_call: TRBJ2-5
d_call: TRBD2
v_call: TRBV29-1